Listed here are 5 T cell receptor beta chains from one sample, sequenced in a study of beta chain features in type 1 diabetes. Expressed TCRB transcripts got sequenced, as all isolated RNA was reverse transcribed. TCRdb keeps only in-frame clones here, not all; method: immunoSEQ multiplex PCR. The table includes about 40,000 clones, around 48% detected once. The sample comprised central memory CD4+ T cells from blood. The origin of the receptors is a woman between 18 and 30 years old in good health.

This clone was seen only a few times. J is TRBJ2-7 and V is TRBV6-6; 7 positions agree with TRBD1. The J segment lost 2 bases and the V segment lost 8 bases, leaving 9 bases of the junction unmatched. The CDR3 is 14 residues long. Germline loops: CDR1 MNHNY, CDR2 SVGAGI (reference sequence). CDR3 coding DNA: TGTGCCAGCGCTAAAGGACAGGCGACCTACGAGCAGTACTTC. Its protein product is CASAKGQATYEQYF.

This clone occurred many times. The J gene is TRBJ2-1, the V gene TRBV29-1; 11 bases match TRBD2. CDR1 SQVTM and CDR2 ANQGSEA come from the germline V gene. Unmatched junction bases numbered 13, after V lost 3 bases and J lost 9 bases. This CDR3 has 16 residues. The CDR3: CSVEGLAGGKRVEQFF. The CDR3 coding sequence is TGCAGCGTTGAGGGGCTAGCGGGAGGTAAAAGGGTTGAGCAGTTCTTC.

V and J are TRBV30 and TRBJ2-1; D is ambiguous. V lost 4 bases and J lost 7, with 14 bases in between. Germline CDR1 is GTSNPN and CDR2 is SVGIG (reference sequence). The CDR3 has 13 amino acids. CDR3 in amino acids: CAWKKPSGNEQFF. The CDR3, as DNA: TGTGCCTGGAAGAAACCCTCCGGGAATGAGCAGTTCTTC.

This chain uses TRBV10-3 with TRBJ2-5, with 14 nucleotides matching TRBD2. Germline V CDR1 and CDR2: ENHRY, SYGVKD. The trim removed 10 bases at V and 4 bases at J, leaving 11 bases unmatched. This CDR3 is built from 16 residues. In DNA form, the CDR3 reads TGTGCCACCAGACTAGCGGGAGGGCAAATGGGAGAGACCCAGTACTTC. Translating gives CATRLAGGQMGETQYF.

In its sample, this clone was seen a few times. The genes are TRBV6-1 and TRBJ1-1; D is possibly TRBD1 (6 bases). The CDR3 totals 14 residues. V lost 6 bases and J 1 base, leaving 12 bases between the germline ends. Germline CDR1 MNHNS, CDR2 SASEGT. The CDR3 coding sequence is TGTGCCAGCAGCCACCGACAGGAGAACACTGAAGCTTTCTTT. Residues: CASSHRQENTEAFF.